This TCR beta chain was retrieved from a study of blood T cell repertoires in COVID-19. Looking at the study overall: Acute and convalescent COVID-19 specimens originated in the United States, Italy and Spain. PBMCs, B-cell-depleted T cells, or T cells were the source of the cDNA or gDNA that made up the material.

Germline V gene sequence: CDR1 LGHNA, CDR2 YNFKEQ. The length of the CDR3 is 15 residues. With 2 bases clipped from V and 6 bases from J, the junction kept 7 bases outside the gene matches. Original methodology: The assay estimated nucleated cells by amplifying reference gene primers. Profiled with immunoSEQ multiplex PCR; TCRdb holds only in-frame clones, not every one. V and J calls and clone size are those listed in that table; D and trimming were worked out from the DNA. The sample has 150,000 or so clones, around 89% seen once; the top ten hold 15%. This clone has a handful of counts. The chain combines TRBV4-2 with TRBJ1-2; 9 nucleotides match TRBD1. This sequence was found in a woman aged 40 to 50 with acute or convalescent COVID-19. Sequencing input: peripheral blood. The CDR3 sequence: CASSQPGQGRDGYTF. The CDR3, as DNA: TGTGCCAGCAGCCAACCGGGACAGGGTCGTGATGGCTACACCTTC.